Following are 23 T cell receptor beta chains from one sample sequenced in a study of Graves' ophthalmopathy and Graves' hyperthyroidism. CDR3 regions of TCR beta were amplified from RNA transcripts. The first round was an RT-PCR with HTBI primers, and the second round was a multiplex PCR. MiXCR, applied by TCRdb to the multiplex PCR reads, yields one record per CDR3 protein. This sample yields tens of thousands of distinct CDR3 sequences, of which roughly half are seen a single time; around 18% belongs to the top ten. The sequencing sample was made of peripheral blood. The source of these receptors is an adult man with Graves' ophthalmopathy.

To note about this clonotype: Because it lacks the conserved phenylalanine or tryptophan at the end, this CDR3 is likely a read error. The limits of the CDR3 on the DNA are not certain, so only TCRdb's listed CDR3 is given. The V and J genes are TRBV12-3 or TRBV12-4 and TRBJ1-1; the DNA was not used to check the table's D call, TRBD1. Termini included, the CDR3 measures 13 amino acids. This chain's CDR3 is CASVRQGATEAFL.

This clonotype was counted at least ten times. With a much larger clone just one base away, this may be a read error. This rearrangement joins TRBV29-1 to TRBJ1-2; TRBD1 aligns across 7 bases. CDR1 SQVTM and CDR2 ANQGSEA come from the germline V gene. This CDR3 is 13 amino acids long. The CDR3 loop reads CSVQTDRVDGCTF. The CDR3 DNA reads as TGCAGCGTCCAAACTGACAGGGTAGATGGCTGCACCTTC. The whole variable domain, remainder taken from reference TRBV29-1 and TRBJ1-2, is SAVISQKPSRDICQRGTSLTIQCQVDSQVTMMFWYRQQPGQSLTLIATANQGSEATYESGFVIDKFPISRPNLTFSTLTVSNMSPEDSSIYLCSVQTDRVDGCTFGSGTRLTVV.

In its sample, this clonotype was seen many times. V is TRBV4-1 and J is TRBJ1-2; D unresolved. The V and J ends lost 2 bases and 4 bases respectively, with 11 bases between them. Germline V gives CDR1 MGHRA, CDR2 YSYEKL. The CDR3 loop spans 14 amino acids. CDR3 coding DNA: TGCGCCAGCAGCCAACCTGACGGGCCCTATGGCTACACCTTC. This codes for CASSQPDGPYGYTF.

This clonotype is medium-sized within its sample. This rearrangement joins TRBV7-8 to TRBJ2-7, with D tentatively TRBD2 (5 bases). CDR3 length: 13 residues. Between the trimmed V and J ends, which lost 6 bases and 0 bases, there was a span of 9 bases. Germline lookup yields CDR1 SGHVS and CDR2 FQNEAQ. The CDR3 DNA reads as TGTGCCAGCAGAGGTAGCGCCTCCTACGAGCAGTACTTC. This encodes CASRGSASYEQYF.

The gene calls are TRBV19 and TRBJ2-7, with 13 bases identical to TRBD2. CDR3 length equals 15 residues. With 6 bases clipped from V and 2 bases from J, the junction kept 4 bases outside the gene matches. CDR1 is LNHDA and CDR2 is SQIVND in the germline V gene (reference sequence). The CDR3 DNA sequence: TGTGCCAGTAGCATGGGACTAGCGGGAACCTACGAGCAGTACTTC. This sequence encodes CASSMGLAGTYEQYF.

This clonotype was seen only once. V gene TRBV29-1 combines with J gene TRBJ2-1; 8 bases fit TRBD2. V trimming: 8 bases; J trimming: 0 bases; junction bases outside the gene matches: 12. CDR3 size: 16 residues. In germline, CDR1 is SQVTM, CDR2 ANQGSEA. CDR3 nucleotides: TGCAGCAAAAAAGGAACTAGCGGTGCCTCCTACAATGAGCAGTTCTTC. This translates into CSKKGTSGASYNEQFF.

The chain carries TRBV12-3 or TRBV12-4 and TRBJ1-2; 9 bases are shared with TRBD1. This CDR3 contains 13 residues. Trimming cost V 5 bases and J 4 bases; bases outside gene matches: 2. CDR3 nucleotides: TGTGCCAGCAGTGAGACAGGGGGCTATGGCTACACCTTC. This encodes CASSETGGYGYTF.

In DNA form, the CDR3 reads TGTGCCGTCGACAGGGCCTACGAGCAGTACTTC. It encodes CAVDRAYEQYF. J is TRBJ2-7 and V is TRBV2; TRBD1 agrees at 7 bases. In germline, CDR1 is SNHLY, CDR2 FYNNEI. The length of the CDR3 is 11 residues. V lost 11 bases and J lost 2; bases outside the gene matches: 3.

This rearrangement joins TRBV10-3 to TRBJ2-2; a possible D gene is TRBD1 (6 bases). The length of the CDR3 is 11 residues. V was trimmed by 7 bases and J by 8 bases, leaving 8 bases between them. Germline loops: CDR1 ENHRY, CDR2 SYGVKD. The CDR3 sequence: CAITGTGELFF. The CDR3 DNA reads TGTGCCATCACCGGGACAGGGGAGCTGTTTTTT.

V gene TRBV28 combines with J gene TRBJ1-1; D perhaps matches TRBD1 (6 bases). This CDR3 region has 16 residues. The V and J ends lost 1 base and 0 bases respectively, with 12 bases between them. Germline CDR1 MDHEN, CDR2 SYDVKM. The CDR3 region is CASSLFRAGVNTEAFF. The CDR3 DNA follows: TGTGCCAGCAGTTTATTCCGGGCAGGGGTGAACACTGAAGCTTTCTTT.

This clonotype came up many times. V and J are TRBV6-5 and TRBJ2-3, with TRBD1 matching over 12 bases. V was clipped by 5 bases and J by 2 bases; unmatched bases: 2. Germline-derived CDR1 and CDR2 are MNHEY and SVGAGI. The length of the CDR3 is 15 residues. The CDR3 bases are TGTGCCAGCAGTAGGGGACAGGGGGCCACAGATACGCAGTATTTT. This codes for CASSRGQGATDTQYF.

This clonotype has a count of ten or more. The chain employs TRBV12-1 and TRBJ1-5; the table names TRBD1, a call not compared with the DNA. TRBV12-1 represents a pseudogene. This CDR3 contains 14 residues. The chain's CDR3 is CASSVGTGVQPQHF. The CDR3 bases are TGTGCCAGCAGCGTTGGGACAGGGGTACAGCCCCAGCATTTT.

A single count supports this clonotype. The genes are TRBV6-1 and TRBJ1-2; TRBD1 agrees at 8 bases. Germline V gene sequence: CDR1 MNHNS, CDR2 SASEGT. V gave up 5 bases and J gave up 5 bases; unmatched junction bases: 10. This CDR3 spans 15 amino acids. As DNA, the CDR3 is TGTGCCAGCAGTCCGGACCGGACAGGGAAATATGGCTACACCTTC. Translation: CASSPDRTGKYGYTF.

The chain is built from TRBV30 and TRBJ1-2; 7 bases are shared with TRBD1. CDR1 is GTSNPN, CDR2 SVGIG, per germline (reference sequence). This CDR3 comprises 13 residues. V gave up 1 base and J gave up 4 bases; unmatched junction bases: 3. CDR3 in amino acids: CAWSDRGFYGYTF. CDR3 nucleotide sequence: TGTGCCTGGAGTGACAGGGGATTCTATGGCTACACCTTC.

This clonotype was detected many times. The chain carries TRBV6-6 and TRBJ1-2, with TRBD1 identical over 10 bases. CDR1 is MNHNY and CDR2 is SVGAGI in the germline V gene (reference sequence). The CDR3 is 16 amino acids. V lost 0 bases to trimming and J lost 6 bases; unmatched junction nucleotides: 7. The CDR3 sequence: CASSYSPDRGLDGYTF. The DNA of the CDR3 is TGTGCCAGCAGTTACTCGCCTGACAGGGGGCTTGATGGCTACACCTTC.

Many counts were recorded for this clonotype. V and J are TRBV19 and TRBJ2-2, with TRBD1 identical over 8 bases. The length of the CDR3 is 16 residues. With 3 bases clipped from V and 6 bases from J, the junction kept 9 bases outside the gene matches. Germline lookup yields CDR1 LNHDA and CDR2 SQIVND (reference sequence). Here the CDR3 DNA reads TGTGCCAGTAGTATCCTGGGACAGGTAATGGCCGGGGAGCTGTTTTTT. This encodes CASSILGQVMAGELFF.

This clonotype turned up a few times. The V and J genes are TRBV9 and TRBJ2-5; either TRBD1 or TRBD2 may fit D (5 bases each). Trimming shortened V by 4 bases and J by 4 bases, and 17 bases separated the two germline ends. Germline assignment: CDR1 SGDLS and CDR2 YYNGEE. The CDR3 spans 15 residues. The CDR3 DNA follows: TGTGCCAGCAGCACAACAGGTGGGACGTTAGAGACCCAGTACTTC. This codes for CASSTTGGTLETQYF.

The J gene is TRBJ2-5, the V gene TRBV7-2; TRBD2 matches at 8 bases. Germline V gene data show CDR1 as SGHTA and CDR2 as FQGNSA. V dropped 7 bases and J dropped 10; count of bases not matched to a gene: 5. The CDR3 totals 11 residues. The CDR3: CASTPGGGQYF. The CDR3 nucleotides are TGTGCCAGCACCCCCGGGGGGGGCCAGTACTTC.

The sample holds one count of this clonotype. The chain couples TRBV2 to TRBJ1-5; perhaps TRBD1 as D (5 bases). CDR1 is SNHLY, CDR2 FYNNEI, per germline. Trimming removed 3 bases from V and 5 bases from J, with 11 bases in between. This CDR3 spans 14 amino acids. CDR3 DNA: TGTGCCAGCAGTGACAGGGAAGGTCATCAGCCCCAGCATTTT. Encoded protein: CASSDREGHQPQHF.

As for this clonotype: Given the absence of the conserved phenylalanine or tryptophan at the CDR3 end, a read error is likely. The V and J genes are TRBV24-1 and TRBJ1-2, with a tentative D call TRBD1 (5 bases). Trimming cost V 3 bases and J 2 bases, with 9 bases left between them. The germline V gene has CDR1 KGHDR and CDR2 SFDVKD. The CDR3 totals 14 residues. CDR3 in amino acids: CATSDRTSNYGYTS. In nucleotides, the CDR3 is TGTGCCACCAGTGATAGGACAAGCAACTATGGCTACACCTCC.

By sample share, this clonotype is medium-sized (0.01 to 0.1%). The rearrangement links TRBV7-9 to TRBJ2-1; D possibly uses TRBD1 or TRBD2 (5 bases each). V was shortened by 0 bases and J by 6 bases, with 9 bases between the two germline ends. The CDR3 is 14 amino acids. CDR1 SEHNR and CDR2 FQNEAQ come from the germline V gene (reference sequence). The DNA for the CDR3 is TGTGCCAGCAGCTTAGCCTGGGACCTCAATGAGCAGTTCTTC. Translating gives CASSLAWDLNEQFF.

This chain links TRBV12-3 or TRBV12-4 with TRBJ2-3; 7 bases are a match to TRBD1. The CDR3 is 14 residues long. V dropped 3 bases and J dropped 2; count of bases not matched to a gene: 2. CDR3 in amino acids: CASSLTGLTDTQYF. In DNA, the CDR3 is TGTGCCAGCAGTTTGACAGGGCTCACAGATACGCAGTATTTT.

The chain has TRBV6-5 and TRBJ2-4; D is unclear. The germline V gene encodes CDR1 MNHEY and CDR2 SVGAGI. The CDR3 has 14 residues. V gave up 6 bases and J gave up 8 bases, with 17 bases separating them. The chain's CDR3 is CASSQGWGTDIQYF. CDR3 sequence (DNA): TGTGCCAGCAGCCAAGGGTGGGGTACAGACATTCAGTACTTC.